This TCR beta chain was found in a study of Graves' ophthalmopathy and Graves' hyperthyroidism (dated by TCRdb to the late 2010s). For context, the study as a whole: Peripheral blood was collected at initial diagnosis, before any treatment. In over 5 hyperthyroidism patients, the T-cell repertoire of thyroid tissue was compared with the T-cell repertoire of blood. The independent validation cohort included 18 hyperthyroidism patients plus 17 patients who later progressed from hyperthyroidism to ophthalmopathy. The study used TCR beta repertoire signatures to distinguish Graves' ophthalmopathy from Graves' hyperthyroidism and to predict progression to ophthalmopathy. After sampling, hyperthyroidism patients received methimazole starting at 30 mg daily, and ophthalmopathy patients received high-dose intravenous methylprednisolone. In total, some 130 blood samples were TCR-sequenced: 40 to 45 ophthalmopathy, 80 or so hyperthyroidism and approximately 17 hyperthyroidism-to-ophthalmopathy patients. To explore V-J signatures distinguishing ophthalmopathy from hyperthyroidism, a discovery set of more than 95 patients (around 42 ophthalmopathy, over 55 stable hyperthyroidism) was enrolled. The paper as a whole reports these results and caveats: Sample size was not statistically predetermined, and group allocation was not concealed from the investigators. In validation, the model predicted ophthalmopathy progression with more than 55% sensitivity and roughly 72% specificity; roughly eleven predicted patients were CT-confirmed with GO in a median of about 6.1 months. Most expanded thyroid clonotypes with frequency above 0.001 were also detected in blood, suggesting blood repertoires may reflect the thyroid immune response. Ophthalmopathy was separated from stable hyperthyroidism by the 13-signature model with roughly 88% sensitivity and roughly 83% specificity in cross-validation and with 80%/75% in the test set.

For repertoire sequencing, TCR beta CDR3 regions were amplified from RNA transcripts. The first round was an RT-PCR using HTBI primers with the Qiagen OneStep RT-PCR kit, and this first round was followed by a second-round multiplex PCR, then size selection and purification. Sequencing of the libraries was carried out on an Illumina HiSeq2000 in paired-end mode with 100 bp reads. Per the source publication's procedure: SOAPnuke was used for read processing, and reads with adapters, uncalled bases, a mean Phred below 15, or no exact constant-primer or identifier match were discarded. High-quality paired reads were merged with COPE v1.2.5. Each unique nucleotide sequence was treated as a clonotype, and MiTCR v1.1 was used to align the clonotypes to the IMGT TRB V, D and J references. Only V-J combinations with frequency above 0.0001 were analysed, covering around 99% of repertoires. For each V-J combination, a TCR clonal expansion and chaos score was defined as the ratio of F50 clonal expansion to chaos observed in the TCRdist matrix. Welch's t-statistics and random forest were used to reduce features to about 14 V-J combinations, which were fed into a naive Bayes classifier. The Morisita-Horn index was used to measure how similar the thyroid and blood repertoires were. TCRdb reprocessed the public reads (quality trimming at Q25 with fastp, clone calling with MiXCR) and kept in-frame beta chains. CDR3 protein duplicates are merged, each entry listing the most common genes and DNA. Clone size and V and J calls follow TCRdb, not the original study. For this sample there are hundreds of thousands of distinct CDR3 sequences; around 50% appear just once. The top ten constitute around 47% of the sample.

Ophthalmopathy patients were characterized by moderately to severely active disease, a Clinical Activity Score of at least 3, a NOSPECS grade of at least 4, and a disease duration under 3 months. Anyone with other autoimmune diseases, uncontrolled infections, pregnancy or lactation was excluded from the study. Clinical symptoms, serum thyroxine, TRAb, thyroid ultrasound and orbital computed tomography formed the basis of the diagnosis. Ficoll-Paque density gradient centrifugation was used to isolate PBMCs from approximately 10 ml of fresh peripheral blood. Total RNA was extracted with Trizol reagent and quality-checked on an Agilent 2100 Bioanalyzer. Turning to this clonotype: No antigen is known for it. No much larger clone is present one base from it, and per-base qualities are unavailable.

Including the terminal cysteine and phenylalanine, the CDR3 comprises 18 residues. Only the CDR3 portion is preserved as DNA: 54 bases, with reading frame beginning at the first base. Trimming leaves V shorter by 5 bases and J shorter by 0 bases, with the junction holding 9 bases beyond the gene matches. What was sequenced was peripheral blood. This sequence was found in an adult man with Graves' ophthalmopathy. The V gene is TRBV12-3 or TRBV12-4 and the J gene is TRBJ2-2, and 10 junction bases match TRBD1. CDR3 region: CASSPRQGAGPNTGELFF. The DNA sequence reads TGTGCCAGCAGTCCCCGACAGGGGGCGGGCCCGAACACCGGGGAGCTGTTTTTT.